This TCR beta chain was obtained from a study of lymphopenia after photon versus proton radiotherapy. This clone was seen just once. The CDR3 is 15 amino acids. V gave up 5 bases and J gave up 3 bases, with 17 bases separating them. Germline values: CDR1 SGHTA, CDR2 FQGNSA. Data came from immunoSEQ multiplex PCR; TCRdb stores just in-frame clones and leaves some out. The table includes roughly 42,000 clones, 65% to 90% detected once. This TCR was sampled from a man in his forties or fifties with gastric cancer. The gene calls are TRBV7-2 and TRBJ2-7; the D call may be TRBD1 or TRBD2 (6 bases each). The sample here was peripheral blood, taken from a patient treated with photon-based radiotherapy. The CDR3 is CASSPPSRGGYEQYF. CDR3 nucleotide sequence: TGTGCCAGCAGCCCCCCTAGCAGGGGAGGCTACGAGCAGTACTTC.